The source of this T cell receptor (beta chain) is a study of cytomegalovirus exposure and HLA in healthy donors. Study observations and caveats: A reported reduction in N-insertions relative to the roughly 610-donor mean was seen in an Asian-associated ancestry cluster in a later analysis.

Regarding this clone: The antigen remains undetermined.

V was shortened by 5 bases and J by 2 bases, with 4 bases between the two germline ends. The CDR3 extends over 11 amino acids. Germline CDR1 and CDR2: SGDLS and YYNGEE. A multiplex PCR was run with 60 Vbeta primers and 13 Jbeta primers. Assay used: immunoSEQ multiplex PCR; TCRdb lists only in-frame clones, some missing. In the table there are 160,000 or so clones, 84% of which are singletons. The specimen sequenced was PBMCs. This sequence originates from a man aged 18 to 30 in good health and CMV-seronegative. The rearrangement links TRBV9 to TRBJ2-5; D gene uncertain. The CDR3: CASREQETQYF. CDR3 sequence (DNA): TGTGCCAGCAGGGAGCAAGAGACCCAGTACTTC.